Listed below are T cell receptor beta chains from one sample, sequenced in a study of blood T cell repertoires in COVID-19. Assay: immunoSEQ multiplex PCR; the TCRdb copy retains only in-frame clones and omits some. The sample holds some 400,000 clones; approximately 90% are singletons and the top ten take about 0.9%. The sequencing input was PBMCs or T cells enriched from blood (not recorded which). The receptors originated from a woman between 40 and 50 years old who had been exposed to COVID-19. The CDR3 runs from the conserved cysteine through the conserved F or W. The order of the fields is V gene, CDR3 protein.

V gene: TRBV11-3
CDR3 protein: CASSSRGSGRASGELFF

V gene: TRBV24-1
CDR3 protein: CATSSSRTLSNQPQHF

V gene: TRBV2
CDR3 protein: CASSGQGESKGYTF

V gene: TRBV19
CDR3 protein: CASKATGVDYGYTF

V gene: TRBV15
CDR3 protein: CATSRAGGTYTEAFF

V gene: TRBV3-1/TRBV3-2
CDR3 protein: CASSHTPWAGVGEQYF

V gene: TRBV7-9
CDR3 protein: CASSYLTGGETQYF

V gene: TRBV14
CDR3 protein: CASSQDRLRQGSYEQYF

V gene: TRBV12-3/TRBV12-4
CDR3 protein: CASSFREEQFF

V gene: TRBV18
CDR3 protein: CASSPYERGSSYNEQFF

V gene: TRBV9
CDR3 protein: CASSGGGYNEQFF

V gene: TRBV6-5
CDR3 protein: CASSPVARSNEKLFF

V gene: TRBV19
CDR3 protein: CASSRTSGSSYEQYF

V gene: TRBV30
CDR3 protein: CAWSVGSGRVYNEQFF

V gene: TRBV18
CDR3 protein: CASSRIVGNTIYF

V gene: TRBV9
CDR3 protein: CASSGTGLAGHNEQFF

V gene: TRBV29-1
CDR3 protein: CSVLGDRGLLDEQFF